This T cell receptor (beta chain) was identified during a study of T cell repertoires in cytomegalovirus infection (dated by TCRdb to the late 2010s). Notes on the research overall: Donor HLA type was relevant to the analysis, as public TCR beta signatures indicated carriage of CMV infection together with the matching HLA type.

Sequencing took place on an Illumina HiSeq 1500. Through fastp at Q25 and MiXCR, TCRdb rebuilt clones from the public reads, retaining in-frame beta chains. Rows are unified per CDR3 protein, each entry keeping the most common DNA and genes. The sample table lists some 400,000 distinct CDR3 sequences, roughly 20% of them with a count of one. Approximately 10% of the sample lies in the top ten. The study at large found these results: The ex vivo response was dominated by HLA-C-restricted CMV-specific TCR beta clonotypes, which also provided the single most frequent clonotype in two of eight donors. Carriers of CMV infection plus the relevant HLA type were discriminated by the cumulative frequency of public TCR beta family members in the study cohort and in an independent roughly 370-donor cohort.

This clonotype appeared many times. Its antigen remains unidentified. No much larger clone is present one base from it, and per-base qualities are unavailable. Reading from cysteine to phenylalanine, the CDR3 counts 15 amino acids. Only CDR3 DNA remains: 45 bases, in frame from the first base. For CDR1 and CDR2, the germline V gene lists SGHTA and FQGNSA. V drops 6 bases and J drops 0 bases, leaving 12 bases in between. In this chain, TRBV7-2 is recombined with TRBJ1-3; the D gene cannot be resolved reliably. The sample taken for sequencing was PBMCs. The sequence came from a human donor in good health (CMV status not recorded). Some clones in this sample may be carry-over from other donors' samples. CDR3 sequence: CASSQSRPSGNTIYF. The bases are TGTGCCAGCAGTCAATCCAGGCCCTCTGGAAACACCATATATTTT.